One and the same sample provided the 23 T cell receptor beta chains below, sequenced in a study of T cells after yellow fever vaccination. One entry per CDR3 protein results from TCRdb running MiXCR on the 5' RACE reads. The sample lists almost 600,000 distinct CDR3 sequences, approximately 13% occurring once. Here the sequenced sample was PBMCs, taken on the day of the yellow fever booster vaccination. The receptors here all came from a young man who received the YFV17D yellow fever vaccine.

This chain links TRBV28 with TRBJ2-1; 9 bases align to TRBD1. There are 12 residues in the CDR3. Trimming took 2 bases from V and 12 from J; bases not matched to a gene: 2. The germline V gene encodes CDR1 MDHEN and CDR2 SYDVKM. CDR3 nucleotide sequence: TGTGCCAGCAGTTTAGGGGGACAGGGGCAGTTCTTC. It specifies CASSLGGQGQFF.

The chain couples TRBV29-1 to TRBJ2-7; 8 nucleotides match TRBD1. Germline CDR1 and CDR2: SQVTM and ANQGSEA. The CDR3 extends over 12 amino acids. Trimming at V came to 4 bases and at J to 3 bases, leaving 2 bases not matched to a gene. The CDR3 spells CSVGQGFYEQYF. For the CDR3, the DNA is TGCAGCGTTGGACAGGGGTTCTACGAGCAGTACTTC.

This clonotype is a singleton in its sample. V and J are TRBV4-3 and TRBJ2-5, with 9 bases fitting TRBD1. From germline, CDR1 is LGHNA and CDR2 YSLEER. J gave up 4 bases and V 8 bases, and 8 bases lay outside the gene matches. This CDR3 contains 14 residues. CDR3 bases: TGCGCCAGCGCCCGGGGACAGGGTGTAGAGACCCAGTACTTC. This sequence encodes CASARGQGVETQYF.

This chain links TRBV12-3 or TRBV12-4 with TRBJ2-1; D tentatively fits TRBD1 or TRBD2 (5 bases each). The V and J ends lost 3 bases and 8 bases respectively, with 23 bases between them. The CDR3 sequence is 17 residues long. CDR3 residues: CASSLLLRVEGHDEQFF. The CDR3 coding sequence is TGTGCCAGCAGTTTGTTGTTGAGGGTAGAGGGGCATGATGAGCAGTTCTTC.

In its sample, this clonotype was seen a few times. This chain connects TRBV7-2 to TRBJ2-7; TRBD1 might be the D (5 bases). Germline CDR1 SGHTA, CDR2 FQGNSA. The CDR3 runs 16 residues. V was clipped by 0 bases and J by 1 base, with 13 bases between them. The CDR3 nucleotides are TGTGCCAGCAGCTTAGCGTTCGACAGATATTCCTACGAGCAGTACTTC. This sequence encodes CASSLAFDRYSYEQYF.

This clonotype turned up a few times. The gene calls are TRBV21-1 and TRBJ2-2; TRBD2, the table's D call, lacks a check against the DNA. TRBV21-1 is a pseudogene locus. This CDR3 has 18 residues. CDR3 protein: CASSKEGSGRKNTGELFF. In DNA form, the CDR3 reads TGTGCCAGCAGCAAAGAGGGTAGCGGGAGGAAGAACACCGGGGAGCTGTTTTTT.

The chain employs TRBV2 and TRBJ2-7; 7 bases align to TRBD1. Per germline, CDR1 SNHLY and CDR2 FYNNEI. The CDR3 runs to 13 residues. V was clipped by 8 bases and J by 2 bases; unmatched bases: 6. The CDR3 sequence: CASHRDSTYEQYF. The CDR3 DNA sequence: TGTGCCAGCCACCGGGACAGCACCTACGAGCAGTACTTC.

This clonotype appeared a few times. The CDR3 DNA sequence: TGTGCCAGCAGTCAACAGGACTACAATGAGCAGTTCTTC. It translates to CASSQQDYNEQFF. This chain uses TRBV12-3 or TRBV12-4 with TRBJ2-1; D possibly corresponds to TRBD1 (5 bases). Trimming pared 5 bases from V and 3 bases from J, leaving 8 bases between. This CDR3 spans 13 amino acids.

This clonotype was seen a handful of times. The chain has TRBV28 and TRBJ2-2, with D hard to call. Per the germline V gene, CDR1 is MDHEN and CDR2 is SYDVKM. V was cut by 2 bases and J by 5 bases, with 15 bases left in between. This CDR3 is built from 16 residues. The DNA for the CDR3 is TGTGCCAGCAGTTTAAATAGGGCAGGCTTTACCGGGGAGCTGTTTTTT. It translates to CASSLNRAGFTGELFF.

This clonotype has more than one count but fewer than ten. The rearrangement joins TRBV20-1 to TRBJ2-7, with TRBD1 as a possible D gene (6 bases). Trimming stripped 1 base from V and 3 bases from J, with 13 bases between. Germline values: CDR1 DFQATT, CDR2 SNEGSKA (reference sequence). The CDR3 sequence is 14 residues long. The CDR3 spells CSARAPTGIYEQYF. CDR3 nucleotides: TGCAGTGCTAGAGCCCCAACAGGGATCTACGAGCAGTACTTC.

The rearrangement links TRBV3-1 to TRBJ2-7; D gene uncertain. The CDR3 contains 11 residues. Per germline, CDR1 LGHDT and CDR2 YNNKEL (reference sequence). Trimming pared 0 bases from V and 11 bases from J, leaving 8 bases between. The CDR3 loop reads CASSQEGPEYF. The CDR3 DNA is TGTGCCAGCAGCCAAGAAGGTCCAGAGTACTTC.

V usage is TRBV7-9 and J usage is TRBJ2-1, with D perhaps matching TRBD1 or TRBD2 (5 bases each). Between the trimmed V and J ends, which lost 1 base and 4 bases, there was a span of 17 bases. This CDR3 region has 17 residues. CDR1 is SEHNR and CDR2 is FQNEAQ in the germline V gene (reference sequence). This CDR3 reads CASSLVGEGVSYNEQFF. The CDR3 region has the DNA TGTGCCAGCAGCTTAGTGGGGGAAGGAGTTTCTTACAATGAGCAGTTCTTC. Together with reference TRBV7-9 and TRBJ2-1, the CDR3 gives the full variable domain: DTGVSQNPRHKITKRGQNVTFRCDPISEHNRLYWYRQTLGQGPEFLTYFQNEAQLEKSRLLSDRFSAERPKGSFSTLEIQRTEQGDSAMYLCASSLVGEGVSYNEQFFGPGTRLTVL.

This clonotype was observed a handful of times. The chain joins TRBV4-2 to TRBJ2-3, with a tentative D call TRBD2 (6 bases). This CDR3 spans 16 amino acids. V was shortened by 0 bases and J by 3 bases, with 13 bases between the two germline ends. Germline CDR1 is LGHNA and CDR2 is YNFKEQ. The CDR3 DNA is TGTGCCAGCAGCCAAGACGGGACTTTCAAGACAGATACGCAGTATTTT. This translates into CASSQDGTFKTDTQYF.

This clonotype turned up a few times. The chain carries TRBV12-3 or TRBV12-4 and TRBJ2-2; 10 nucleotides match TRBD2. The CDR3 has 16 amino acids. V shed 2 bases, J shed 6 bases, and the junction held 6 bases outside the gene matches. CDR3 coding DNA: TGTGCCAGCAGTTTAAGTCTAGCGGGAGCCGCCGGGGAGCTGTTTTTT. It encodes CASSLSLAGAAGELFF.

The rearrangement links TRBV21-1 to TRBJ2-7; the D segment call TRBD2 is taken from the table without a DNA check. TRBV21-1 is designated a pseudogene. This CDR3 has 17 amino acids. CDR3 DNA: TGTGCCAGCAGCAAAGAGTGGACTAGCGGGAGGACGGACGAGCAGTACTTC. Translated, it gives CASSKEWTSGRTDEQYF.

This clonotype was observed a few times. The chain carries TRBV28 and TRBJ2-3; 8 nucleotides agree with TRBD2. The J segment lost 2 bases and the V segment lost 2 bases, leaving 3 bases of the junction unmatched. This CDR3 has 15 residues. The germline gives CDR1 MDHEN, CDR2 SYDVKM. The CDR3 DNA is TGTGCCAGCAGTTTAGCTAGCGGGCACACAGATACGCAGTATTTT. Protein sequence: CASSLASGHTDTQYF.

As for this clonotype: Mismatch with germline at one junction end may stem from a read error. The chain employs TRBV12-3 or TRBV12-4 and TRBJ2-7; 11 nucleotides align to TRBD2. The CDR3 contains 15 residues. The CDR3 bases are TGTGCCAGCAGTGTAGCGGGAGGGCCGGTGTACGAGCAGTACTTC. It encodes CASSVAGGPVYEQYF.

Remarks on this clonotype: One end of the junction varies from germline; a read error may be responsible. The chain carries TRBV29-1 and TRBJ2-3; TRBD2 aligns across 11 bases. Germline V gene lookup returns CDR1 SQVTM and CDR2 ANQGSEA. The CDR3 covers 18 residues. The CDR3, as DNA: TGCAGCGGTGAACTAGCGGGAGTTTCCAAAATTAGCACAGATACGCAGTATTTT. Residues: CSGELAGVSKISTDTQYF.

This clonotype was found a few times. The CDR3 bases are TGTGCCAGCAGCCCCGGGACAGGGACTGGAAACACCATATATTTT. It specifies CASSPGTGTGNTIYF. The V call is TRBV7-2, the J call TRBJ1-3; 9 bases map to TRBD1. The CDR3 covers 15 residues. J lost 2 bases, V lost 5 bases, and 4 bases had no gene match. CDR1 is SGHTA and CDR2 is FQGNSA in the germline V gene.

The genes are TRBV18 and TRBJ2-7; TRBD2 matches at 12 bases. The CDR3 covers 14 residues. The V gene's germline CDR1 is KGHSH and CDR2 LQKENI. V gave up 3 bases and J gave up 6 bases; unmatched junction bases: 3. For the CDR3, the DNA is TGTGCCAGCTCACCGACTAGCGGGAGTCTCGAGCAGTACTTC. It specifies CASSPTSGSLEQYF. Complete variable domain (other parts from reference TRBV18 and TRBJ2-7): NAGVMQNPRHLVRRRGQEARLRCSPMKGHSHVYWYRQLPEEGLKFMVYLQKENIIDESGMPKERFSAEFPKEGPSILRIQQVVRGDSAAYFCASSPTSGSLEQYFGPGTRLTVT.

This clonotype has ten or more counts. The chain couples TRBV5-1 to TRBJ2-7; 9 bases align to TRBD1. V was pared by 4 bases and J by 6 bases, with 5 bases of the junction left unmatched. Germline V gives CDR1 SGHRS, CDR2 YFSETQ. This CDR3 has 13 residues. The CDR3: CASSPGQGTEQYF. The CDR3, as DNA: TGCGCCAGCAGCCCGGGACAGGGAACCGAGCAGTACTTC.

This clonotype was counted between two and nine times. V is TRBV7-9 and J is TRBJ2-2, with D unclear. V lost 7 bases to trimming and J lost 4 bases, with 16 bases between them. CDR1 and CDR2 from the germline V gene are SEHNR and FQNEAQ (reference sequence). CDR3 length: 15 amino acids. The CDR3 sequence is CASTRTDFSTGELFF. The CDR3 DNA is TGTGCCAGCACAAGGACGGATTTTTCCACCGGGGAGCTGTTTTTT.

This clonotype was found a few times. The CDR3 is CASSLRGTSGIRTEQYF. DNA for the CDR3: TGTGCCAGCAGCCTCCGCGGGACTAGCGGGATTAGGACCGAGCAGTACTTC. The chain combines TRBV5-6 with TRBJ2-7; 13 bases align to TRBD2. CDR1 is SGHDT, CDR2 YYEEEE, per germline. The J segment lost 6 bases and the V segment lost 4 bases, leaving 13 bases of the junction unmatched. The CDR3 loop spans 17 amino acids.